This T cell receptor beta chain derives from a study of identical twins. TCRdb reprocessed the 5' RACE reads with MiXCR, giving one entry per CDR3 protein. The sample holds 300,000 to 400,000 distinct CDR3 sequences; about 12% are singletons and the top ten take 6% to 9%. V lost 5 bases to trimming and J lost 1 base, with 12 bases between them. The germline V gene has CDR1 MNHEY and CDR2 SVGAGI. The CDR3 loop spans 15 amino acids. This clonotype turned up a few times. What it recognizes is unknown. General study results and limits: Excess sharing by twins proved weaker in beta out-of-frame sequences.

The data also belong to a second study, concerning yellow fever vaccine responses in identical twins.

The TCR comes from a young woman in good health. The chain is built from TRBV6-5 and TRBJ2-1, with D perhaps TRBD2 (5 bases). The sequencing input was CD8+ T cells sorted from blood. The DNA of the CDR3 is TGTGCCAGCAGTCACGGGGTCGGATCCTACAATGAGCAGTTCTTC. This translates into CASSHGVGSYNEQFF.